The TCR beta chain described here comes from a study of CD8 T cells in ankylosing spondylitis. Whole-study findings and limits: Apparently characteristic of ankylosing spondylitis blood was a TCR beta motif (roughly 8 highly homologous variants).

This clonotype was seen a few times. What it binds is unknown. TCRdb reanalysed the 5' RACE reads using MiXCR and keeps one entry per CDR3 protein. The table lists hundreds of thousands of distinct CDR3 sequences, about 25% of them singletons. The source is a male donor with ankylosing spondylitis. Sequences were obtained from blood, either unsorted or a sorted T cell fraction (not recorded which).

CDR3 sequence reads: CASSGGTSGTEAFF. CDR3 nucleotide sequence: TGCGCCAGCAGCGGAGGGACCTCGGGCACTGAAGCTTTCTTT. This chain connects TRBV5-1 to TRBJ1-1; tentative D call: TRBD1 (5 bases). The V and J ends lost 4 bases and 4 bases respectively, with 14 bases between them. Germline-derived CDR1 and CDR2 are SGHRS and YFSETQ. The CDR3 contains 14 residues.